Each of the 27 T cell receptor beta chains below was sequenced from the same sample in a study of blood T cell repertoires in COVID-19. Produced via immunoSEQ multiplex PCR; TCRdb's table is partial and in-frame only. The sample includes some 77,000 clones, approximately 80% of them seen just once. What was sequenced was peripheral blood. These TCRs come from a man aged 65 to 79 with acute or convalescent COVID-19.

J is TRBJ2-7 and V is TRBV14; TRBD2 agrees at 11 bases. The V segment lost 3 bases and the J segment 4 bases; nucleotides outside the gene matches: 2. The CDR3 has 14 residues. In germline, CDR1 is SGHDN, CDR2 FVKESK. CDR3: CASSQLAGGYEQYF. The CDR3 DNA reads TGTGCCAGCAGCCAGTTAGCGGGAGGGTACGAGCAGTACTTC. Filled out from reference TRBV14 and TRBJ2-7, the complete variable domain reads EAGVTQFPSHSVIEKGQTVTLRCDPISGHDNLYWYRRVMGKEIKFLLHFVKESKQDESGMPNNRFLAERTGGTYSTLKVQPAELEDSGVYFCASSQLAGGYEQYFGPGTRLTVT.

The genes are TRBV9 and TRBJ1-6; D is unresolved. The CDR3 is 15 amino acids. Trimming cost V 3 bases and J 6 bases, with 13 bases left between them. Germline loops: CDR1 SGDLS, CDR2 YYNGEE. CDR3 residues: CASSEEVMFNSPLHF. DNA for the CDR3: TGTGCCAGCAGCGAGGAGGTGATGTTTAATTCACCCCTCCACTTT. The whole variable domain, filled in from reference TRBV9 and TRBJ1-6, reads DSGVTQTPKHLITATGQRVTLRCSPRSGDLSVYWYQQSLDQGLQFLIQYYNGEERAKGNILERFSAQQFPDLHSELNLSSLELGDSALYFCASSEEVMFNSPLHFGNGTRLTVT.

The V call is TRBV19, the J call TRBJ1-3; no firm D call. The CDR3 consists of 14 residues. Trimming removed 10 bases from V and 4 bases from J, with 17 bases in between. Germline V CDR1 and CDR2: LNHDA, SQIVND (reference sequence). CDR3 loop: CATRTGERGNTIYF. CDR3 nucleotides: TGTGCCACCCGGACGGGAGAAAGGGGAAACACCATATATTTT. The full variable domain, its missing parts supplied by reference TRBV19 and TRBJ1-3, is DGGITQSPKYLFRKEGQNVTLSCEQNLNHDAMYWYRQDPGQGLRLIYYSQIVNDFQKGDIAEGYSVSREKKESFPLTVTSAQKNPTAFYLCATRTGERGNTIYFGEGSWLTVV.

The chain has TRBV28 and TRBJ1-1, with 9 bases aligning to TRBD1. J was trimmed by 3 bases and V by 6 bases; bases with no gene match: 11. This CDR3 is 16 amino acids long. Germline loops: CDR1 MDHEN, CDR2 SYDVKM. The CDR3: CASSQRYRGLHTEAFF. In DNA form, the CDR3 reads TGTGCCAGCAGCCAAAGGTACAGGGGGCTGCACACTGAAGCTTTCTTT.

V usage is TRBV7-2 and J usage is TRBJ1-5; perhaps TRBD1 as D (5 bases). The CDR3 has 14 residues. The germline CDR1 and CDR2 sequences are SGHTA and FQGNSA. Between the trimmed V and J ends, which lost 3 bases and 6 bases, there was a span of 12 bases. The CDR3 spells CASSFRTWGQPQHF. CDR3 bases: TGTGCCAGCAGCTTTCGGACATGGGGTCAGCCCCAGCATTTT.

The V call is TRBV3-1 (or the pseudogene TRBV3-2), the J call TRBJ2-3, with TRBD2 matching over 13 bases. The germline V gene has CDR1 LGHDT and CDR2 YNNKEL (reference sequence). This CDR3 comprises 17 residues. The V and J ends lost 4 bases and 0 bases, in that order; junction bases with no gene match: 4. CDR3 residues: CASSRGTSGTSTDTQYF. The CDR3 nucleotides are TGTGCCAGCAGCCGTGGGACTAGCGGGACCAGCACAGATACGCAGTATTTT.

The chain links TRBV5-6 to TRBJ2-1, with TRBD1 as a possible D gene (6 bases). Germline-derived CDR1 and CDR2 are SGHDT and YYEEEE. The CDR3 contains 15 residues. Between the trimmed V and J ends, which lost 0 bases and 2 bases, there was a span of 9 bases. The CDR3 spells CASSLAQGPYNEQFF. The CDR3 bases are TGTGCCAGCAGCTTGGCGCAGGGGCCCTACAATGAGCAGTTCTTC.

The chain recombines TRBV5-4 with TRBJ2-1, with D maybe TRBD1 (7 bases). Germline loops: CDR1 SGHNT, CDR2 YYREEE (reference sequence). The CDR3 sequence is 14 residues long. Trimming stripped 3 bases from V and 9 bases from J, with 16 bases between. Here the CDR3 reads CASSSQGEASEQFF. The CDR3 nucleotides are TGTGCCAGCAGCTCCCAGGGGGAGGCCAGTGAGCAGTTCTTC.

V and J are TRBV16 and TRBJ2-7, with TRBD2 identical over 10 bases. Germline trimming cut 2 bases from V and 2 bases from J; bases unmatched to any gene: 3. CDR1 and CDR2 from the germline V gene are KGHSY and FQNENV. CDR3 length: 15 residues. CDR3 nucleotide sequence: TGTGCCAGCAGCCAAGGACTAGCGGATGCCTACGAGCAGTACTTC. Translation gives CASSQGLADAYEQYF.

This chain links TRBV5-3 with TRBJ1-2, with 7 bases lining up with TRBD1. TRBV5-3 is treated as an ORF (open reading frame) with a function not yet certain. The CDR3 is made up of 16 amino acids. V shed 4 bases and J 3 bases; nucleotides not matched to a gene: 12. CDR3 residues: CARSPGQDRLHYGYTF. The DNA of the CDR3 is TGTGCCAGAAGCCCAGGACAGGACCGTTTGCACTATGGCTACACCTTC.

This clone came up many times. CDR3 region: CAFEAQGEGSYNSPLHF. As DNA, the CDR3 is TGTGCCTTCGAAGCTCAGGGTGAAGGCTCCTATAATTCACCCCTCCACTTT. The rearrangement links TRBV30 to TRBJ1-6, with TRBD1 as a possible D gene (5 bases). The CDR3 runs to 17 residues. Trimming took 7 bases from V and 0 from J, leaving 19 bases between them. Germline V gene sequence: CDR1 GTSNPN, CDR2 SVGIG (reference sequence).

The chain joins TRBV5-6 to TRBJ2-5; TRBD2 matches at 9 bases. CDR3 length: 15 residues. CDR1 is SGHDT and CDR2 is YYEEEE in the germline V gene. V lost 4 bases, J lost 4 bases, and 8 bases stayed unmatched. The CDR3 here is CASSAGGRAAETQYF. As DNA, the CDR3 is TGTGCCAGCAGCGCGGGGGGGAGGGCCGCAGAGACCCAGTACTTC.

V is TRBV6-1 and J is TRBJ2-7; no definite D call. The germline CDR1 and CDR2 sequences are MNHNS and SASEGT. V was cut by 3 bases and J by 2 bases, with 2 bases left in between. This CDR3 is 11 amino acids long. CDR3: CASSDTYEQYF. CDR3 DNA sequence: TGTGCCAGCAGTGACACCTACGAGCAGTACTTC.

The V gene is TRBV3-1 (or the pseudogene TRBV3-2), the J gene TRBJ2-1; TRBD2 aligns across 14 bases. Germline V gives CDR1 LGHDT, CDR2 YNNKEL (reference sequence). This CDR3 has 17 amino acids. J lost 8 bases, V lost 4 bases, and 10 bases had no gene match. CDR3 sequence: CASSREVSGLAGDEQFF. The CDR3 DNA reads TGTGCCAGCAGCCGGGAAGTTTCGGGACTAGCGGGAGATGAGCAGTTCTTC.

This clone was observed a few times. CDR3 nucleotides: TGTGCCAGCAGTTTTCGTCTCCAAGGGGGGGCCGCGTGGGATCCCCTCCACTTT. Translated, it gives CASSFRLQGGAAWDPLHF. The chain uses TRBV27 and TRBJ1-6, with a possible D match to TRBD1 (6 bases). CDR1 MNHEY and CDR2 SMNVEV come from the germline V gene (reference sequence). V shed 3 bases and J shed 13 bases, with 28 bases lying between them. This CDR3 region has 18 residues.

The rearrangement uses TRBV7-9 and TRBJ2-7; D is possibly TRBD2 (6 bases). Trimming took 3 bases from V and 2 from J, leaving 20 bases between them. Germline V CDR1 and CDR2: SEHNR, FQNEAQ (reference sequence). This CDR3 region has 17 residues. The CDR3 is CASSFPRGSGSTYEQYF. CDR3 DNA: TGTGCCAGCAGCTTCCCCAGAGGTAGCGGCTCGACCTACGAGCAGTACTTC.

V gene TRBV28 combines with J gene TRBJ2-4; D possibly corresponds to TRBD2 (7 bases). Deletions cut 5 bases from V and 8 bases from J, with 13 bases between. Germline V gene sequence: CDR1 MDHEN, CDR2 SYDVKM. The length of the CDR3 is 13 residues. The CDR3 protein is CASSGGAMDIQYF. In DNA, the CDR3 is TGTGCCAGCAGTGGGGGGGCAATGGACATTCAGTACTTC.

The chain recombines TRBV6-1 with TRBJ1-1; 8 nucleotides match TRBD1. This CDR3 has 15 residues. Germline trimming cut 6 bases from V and 4 bases from J; bases unmatched to any gene: 10. Germline V gene sequence: CDR1 MNHNS, CDR2 SASEGT. CDR3 amino acids: CASSLTGEGSTEAFF. DNA of the CDR3: TGTGCCAGCAGCCTGACAGGGGAAGGTTCCACTGAAGCTTTCTTT.

The CDR3 region is CASSEPGQRNTEAFF. CDR3 sequence (DNA): TGTGCCAGCAGTGAGCCGGGACAGAGAAACACTGAAGCTTTCTTT. This sequence joins TRBV6-1 and TRBJ1-1, with 7 bases aligning to TRBD1. With V trimmed by 3 bases and J by 2 bases, 6 bases remained unmatched. The CDR3 is 15 residues long. Per germline, CDR1 MNHNS and CDR2 SASEGT.

J is TRBJ1-1 and V is TRBV9; 9 bases fit TRBD1. The CDR3 length is 18 residues. Per germline, CDR1 SGDLS and CDR2 YYNGEE. V shed 0 bases, J shed 3 bases, and the junction held 12 bases outside the gene matches. As DNA, the CDR3 is TGTGCCAGCAGCGTAGCCGGGACAGGGATAGTTGAGGACACTGAAGCTTTCTTT. Residues: CASSVAGTGIVEDTEAFF.

The genes are TRBV21-1 and TRBJ2-7; TRBD2 is the table's D call, not checked against the DNA. TRBV21-1 is termed a pseudogene. The CDR3 has 16 amino acids. The CDR3 DNA reads as TGTGCCAGCAGCGCCCAGGTCACTAGCGGGTCCTACGAGCAGTACTTC. It codes for CASSAQVTSGSYEQYF.

This clone was recorded once. This chain connects TRBV3-1 (or the pseudogene TRBV3-2) to TRBJ2-1; 7 bases line up with TRBD2. J lost 10 bases, V lost 1 base, and 7 bases had no gene match. The CDR3 has 14 residues. Germline lookup yields CDR1 LGHDT and CDR2 YNNKEL (reference sequence). Here the CDR3 DNA reads TGTGCCAGCAGCCAAGTTCGGACTAGACGAGAGCAGTTCTTC. Translated: CASSQVRTRREQFF.

This sequence joins TRBV28 and TRBJ1-1; TRBD1 agrees at 8 bases. The CDR3 length is 15 residues. Germline V gene sequence: CDR1 MDHEN, CDR2 SYDVKM. With 5 bases clipped from V and 0 bases from J, the junction kept 5 bases outside the gene matches. CDR3 residues: CASSVPGGLNTEAFF. CDR3 DNA sequence: TGTGCCAGCAGTGTACCAGGGGGCCTGAACACTGAAGCTTTCTTT.

The chain recombines TRBV6-2 or TRBV6-3 with TRBJ2-1, with 8 bases identical to TRBD2. Germline CDR1 is MNHEY and CDR2 is SVGEGT. The V gene end was trimmed by 5 bases and the J gene end by 7 bases; junction bases not matched to a gene: 10. The CDR3 spans 15 residues. The DNA for the CDR3 is TGTGCCAGCAGTCCCCGGGGGGGGGTATGGAATGAGCAGTTCTTC. Amino acid sequence: CASSPRGGVWNEQFF.

The chain has TRBV19 and TRBJ2-1, with D possibly being TRBD1 (6 bases). V was shortened by 8 bases and J by 4 bases, with 18 bases between the two germline ends. The CDR3 runs to 15 residues. Germline V gene lookup returns CDR1 LNHDA and CDR2 SQIVND (reference sequence). The CDR3 protein is CASHRAGRLYNEQFF. CDR3 DNA sequence: TGTGCCAGTCACAGGGCAGGGAGACTTTACAATGAGCAGTTCTTC. Full variable domain (rest looked up from reference TRBV19 and TRBJ2-1): DGGITQSPKYLFRKEGQNVTLSCEQNLNHDAMYWYRQDPGQGLRLIYYSQIVNDFQKGDIAEGYSVSREKKESFPLTVTSAQKNPTAFYLCASHRAGRLYNEQFFGPGTRLTVL.

V usage is TRBV30 and J usage is TRBJ1-6; 8 nucleotides match TRBD1. V shed 4 bases and J 6 bases; nucleotides not matched to a gene: 2. Germline assignment: CDR1 GTSNPN and CDR2 SVGIG (reference sequence). The CDR3 is 13 amino acids. The CDR3 loop is CAWTDRVNSPLHF. The CDR3 coding sequence is TGTGCCTGGACGGACAGGGTTAATTCACCCCTCCACTTT.

The chain is built from TRBV27 and TRBJ2-3; weak D call: TRBD2 (5 bases). This CDR3 contains 16 residues. In germline, CDR1 is MNHEY, CDR2 SMNVEV (reference sequence). The ends were cut back, 1 base at V and 1 base at J, with 12 bases in the middle. The CDR3 DNA sequence: TGTGCCAGCAGTTTATACCTAGCCCAAGGCACAGATACGCAGTATTTT. This gives the protein CASSLYLAQGTDTQYF.